This TCR beta chain comes out of a study of blood T cell repertoires in COVID-19. Study context: COVID-19 samples from acute and convalescent phases originated in the United States, Italy and Spain. Sample material is recorded as cDNA or gDNA derived from T cells, B-cell-depleted T cells, or PBMCs.

Study processing details: By means of reference gene primer amplification, nucleated cell counts were estimated. Data came from immunoSEQ multiplex PCR; TCRdb stores just in-frame clones and leaves some out. From that table come the V and J calls and clone size; the DNA was used to work out D and trimming. Of approximately 68,000 clones in the sample, roughly 87% were seen once. A single count supports this clone. The CDR3 has 17 amino acids. Trimming at V came to 4 bases and at J to 3 bases, leaving 12 bases not matched to a gene. Germline V CDR1 and CDR2: MNHNS, SASEGT. The chain employs TRBV6-1 and TRBJ2-1; the match to TRBD2 covers 7 bases. The clonotype originates from a man between 50 and 59 years old with active COVID-19. Sequenced sample: peripheral blood. CDR3 region: CASSVIPSGLNYNEQFF. The CDR3 nucleotides are TGTGCCAGCAGTGTCATTCCTTCGGGACTAAACTACAATGAGCAGTTCTTC.